Below are 16 T cell receptor beta chains sequenced from a single sample in a study of post-analysis software for immune sequencing data. Their recognized antigens are unknown. Study results and caveats: There were four or five TRBV segments more frequent in patients than controls, and TRBV5-6, TRBV5-1 and TRBV20-1 were among them.

Every TCR beta cDNA library bore unique molecular identifiers. Each CDR3 protein is one row after TCRdb ran MiXCR on the PCR reads. The sample lists 750,000 to 950,000 distinct CDR3 sequences; about 53% were seen once. The sequenced sample was blood. These receptors were taken from a girl under 18 with multiple sclerosis.

The CDR3 DNA is TGCAGTGCGAGTGAACTAGCGGGGAGTCGCACAGATACGCAGTATTTT. This sequence encodes CSASELAGSRTDTQYF. J is TRBJ2-3 and V is TRBV20-1; TRBD2 matches at 10 bases. This CDR3 is built from 16 residues. Germline lookup yields CDR1 DFQATT and CDR2 SNEGSKA (reference sequence). V lost 6 bases and J lost 1; bases outside the gene matches: 10.

The gene calls are TRBV6-5 and TRBJ1-5; no clear D gene. CDR1 MNHEY and CDR2 SVGAGI come from the germline V gene. The CDR3 sequence is 13 residues long. The ends were cut back, 7 bases at V and 6 bases at J, with 13 bases in the middle. CDR3: CASKTGSSQPQHF. The CDR3 DNA sequence: TGTGCCAGCAAGACGGGATCGAGTCAGCCCCAGCATTTT.

This CDR3 is CASSLIPVLDEQFF. The CDR3 DNA is TGTGCCAGCAGCTTAATCCCGGTTCTGGATGAGCAGTTCTTC. This sequence joins TRBV11-2 and TRBJ2-1; D remains unclear. The CDR3 contains 14 residues. Germline V gene sequence: CDR1 SGHAT, CDR2 FQNNGV. V dropped 2 bases and J dropped 8 bases, with 13 bases sitting between them. Variable domain in full (rest from reference TRBV11-2 and TRBJ2-1): EAGVAQSPRYKIIEKRQSVAFWCNPISGHATLYWYQQILGQGPKLLIQFQNNGVVDDSQLPKDRFSAERLKGVDSTLKIQPAKLEDSAVYLCASSLIPVLDEQFFGPGTRLTVL.

The chain links TRBV3-1 to TRBJ2-7; D is possibly TRBD1 (6 bases). Trimming left V 4 bases short and J 2 bases short, with 12 bases between. The CDR3 consists of 14 residues. CDR1 and CDR2 from the germline V gene are LGHDT and YNNKEL (reference sequence). CDR3 region: CASSRGPGAYEQYF. CDR3 bases: TGTGCCAGCAGCCGTGGGCCAGGGGCCTACGAGCAGTACTTC.

This clonotype occurred a few times. The chain employs TRBV27 and TRBJ1-2; tentatively, D is TRBD1 (5 bases). Trimming cost V 3 bases and J 4 bases, with 18 bases left between them. The CDR3 is 16 amino acids. Per the germline V gene, CDR1 is MNHEY and CDR2 is SMNVEV (reference sequence). The CDR3 DNA reads TGTGCCAGCAGTTTCCACTCCCCGACAGACAGCTATGGCTACACCTTC. It yields the protein CASSFHSPTDSYGYTF.

The chain has TRBV9 and TRBJ2-3; 15 nucleotides match TRBD2. This CDR3 is 18 amino acids long. V dropped 4 bases and J dropped 1; count of bases not matched to a gene: 7. Per germline, CDR1 SGDLS and CDR2 YYNGEE. CDR3 protein: CASSRTSGRAGGTDTQYF. DNA of the CDR3: TGTGCCAGCAGCCGGACTAGCGGGAGGGCCGGAGGCACAGATACGCAGTATTTT.

This clonotype was counted a few times. This chain links TRBV10-3 with TRBJ2-5; the D gene is possibly TRBD1 (5 bases). The CDR3 extends over 16 amino acids. The V and J ends lost 5 bases and 11 bases respectively, with 27 bases between them. Germline V lookup: CDR1 ENHRY, CDR2 SYGVKD. As DNA, the CDR3 is TGTGCCATCAGTTCCCCCACAGGCAGGGTAGACCTTGTGCAGTACTTC. This encodes CAISSPTGRVDLVQYF.

The chain couples TRBV12-3 or TRBV12-4 to TRBJ2-5; 8 positions agree with TRBD2. This CDR3 has 16 residues. After removal of 5 bases from V and 6 bases from J, the junction contained 14 bases not matched to a gene. This CDR3 reads CASSALSGGATQTQYF. CDR3 in DNA: TGTGCCAGCAGTGCCCTTTCCGGGGGGGCCACACAGACCCAGTACTTC.

This clonotype came up a few times. This chain uses TRBV12-3 or TRBV12-4 with TRBJ2-3, with 10 bases aligning to TRBD1. This CDR3 is built from 16 residues. The V segment lost 5 bases and the J segment 1 base; nucleotides outside the gene matches: 6. The CDR3 DNA reads TGTGCCAGCAGTCGGGGGGACAGGGGCGGCACAGATACGCAGTATTTT. It codes for CASSRGDRGGTDTQYF.

CDR3 nucleotide sequence: TGTGCCAGCAGCAAAGGAAAGTCGGGAGGGCCCATGGCCTACAATGAGCAGTTCTTC. This translates into CASSKGKSGGPMAYNEQFF. The V gene is TRBV21-1, the J gene TRBJ2-1; TRBD2 reflects the table's D call only, with no check against the DNA. TRBV21-1 is marked as a pseudogene. The CDR3 loop spans 19 amino acids.

This clonotype was detected only once. The chain has TRBV20-1 and TRBJ2-7; 7 nucleotides match TRBD1. Germline V lookup: CDR1 DFQATT, CDR2 SNEGSKA (reference sequence). V lost 0 bases, J lost 4 bases, and 15 bases stayed unmatched. The CDR3 has 17 residues. CDR3 sequence reads: CSAREPRQGRQIYEQYF. The CDR3, as DNA: TGCAGTGCTAGAGAACCAAGACAGGGTCGTCAGATATACGAGCAGTACTTC.

This clonotype was observed a handful of times. The rearrangement joins TRBV7-2 to TRBJ2-1, with D tentatively TRBD2 (6 bases). CDR1 is SGHTA and CDR2 is FQGNSA in the germline V gene. Trimming took off 0 bases at V and 5 bases at J, with 8 bases between the two ends. This CDR3 region has 14 residues. The CDR3 region is CASSLARTNNEQFF. DNA for the CDR3: TGTGCCAGCAGCTTAGCGAGGACTAACAATGAGCAGTTCTTC.

J is TRBJ2-3 and V is TRBV5-1; 14 bases agree with TRBD2. The CDR3 contains 18 residues. Trimming removed 1 base from V and 5 bases from J; junction bases left unmatched: 9. The germline gives CDR1 SGHRS, CDR2 YFSETQ. The CDR3 is CASSLLRTSGGSVDTQYF. The CDR3 DNA sequence: TGCGCCAGCAGCTTGCTCCGGACTAGCGGGGGGTCGGTAGATACGCAGTATTTT.

The chain couples TRBV6-4 to TRBJ2-3; 9 bases are a match to TRBD2. This CDR3 region has 15 residues. Germline V gene lookup returns CDR1 MRHNA and CDR2 SNTAGT. J was trimmed by 4 bases and V by 3 bases; bases with no gene match: 5. The CDR3 DNA follows: TGTGCCAGCAGTGAAGGCGGGAGGGCCTCAGATACGCAGTATTTT. It specifies CASSEGGRASDTQYF.

This clonotype occurred a few times. J is TRBJ2-5 and V is TRBV29-1; 9 positions agree with TRBD2. Germline values: CDR1 SQVTM, CDR2 ANQGSEA. The CDR3 is 14 residues long. Losses at the gene ends were 3 bases for V and 0 bases for J; bases not matched to a gene: 2. CDR3 region: CSVEASGDQETQYF. The CDR3 nucleotides read TGCAGCGTTGAGGCTAGCGGGGACCAAGAGACCCAGTACTTC.

The chain links TRBV29-1 to TRBJ2-2; 9 bases are shared with TRBD1. Losses at the gene ends were 4 bases for V and 3 bases for J; bases not matched to a gene: 6. This CDR3 has 15 amino acids. Germline V lookup: CDR1 SQVTM, CDR2 ANQGSEA. The CDR3 nucleotides read TGCAGCGTTGGGGGGACAGGGTCCCACACCGGGGAGCTGTTTTTT. Encoded protein: CSVGGTGSHTGELFF.